This T cell receptor (beta chain) was sequenced for a study of T cell repertoires in cytomegalovirus infection. Study-wide context: Matching HLA type, along with CMV infection, was indicated by public TCR beta signatures.

This CDR3 comprises 13 residues. The V end was cut by 3 bases, the J end by 3 bases, with 7 bases between. Germline CDR1 SGHTA, CDR2 FQGNSA. TCRdb reprocessed the reads with MiXCR, giving one entry per CDR3 protein. This sample has about 250,000 distinct CDR3 sequences; roughly an eighth occur once, and the top ten carry 1.5% to 2%. At least ten counts were recorded for this clonotype. The source is a human donor in good health (CMV status not recorded). Some clones in this sample may be carry-over from other donors' samples. Sequenced input: PBMCs. This sequence joins TRBV7-2 and TRBJ2-3; unclear D gene. CDR3 in DNA: TGTGCCAGCAGCTTCAAAGGAACAGATACGCAGTATTTT. This sequence encodes CASSFKGTDTQYF.